This passage covers 8 T cell receptor beta chains from one sample sequenced in a study of OX40 agonist ivuxolimab in advanced cancers. Here immunoSEQ multiplex PCR was the method, and the copy in TCRdb shows in-frame clones only, minus some. Of under 85,000 clones detected, 85% to 90% appear once; the ten largest clones hold 2.5% to 3.5%. The specimen comprised CD4+ or CD8+ T cells sorted from blood, sampled in a trial of the OX40 agonist ivuxolimab. Every receptor here comes from an adult with an advanced solid tumor such as melanoma, head and neck, liver or kidney cancer.

This clone appeared a single time. The chain joins TRBV14 to TRBJ1-1, with 7 bases that match TRBD1. The V gene end was trimmed by 8 bases and the J gene end by 10 bases; junction bases not matched to a gene: 10. From germline, CDR1 is SGHDN and CDR2 FVKESK. The CDR3 runs to 12 residues. Here the CDR3 DNA reads TGTGCCAGCGGGGAGACAGGGCTGCCAGCTTTCTTT. Its protein product is CASGETGLPAFF.

The V and J genes are TRBV27 and TRBJ2-2; 8 bases are a match to TRBD2. Unmatched junction bases numbered 6, after V lost 6 bases and J lost 6 bases. CDR1 MNHEY and CDR2 SMNVEV come from the germline V gene (reference sequence). The CDR3 contains 14 residues. DNA of the CDR3: TGTGCCAGCAGAAAGCGGGAGTTGGCCGGGGAGCTGTTTTTT. Encoded protein: CASRKRELAGELFF.

This rearrangement joins TRBV11-3 to TRBJ2-2; D possibly corresponds to TRBD2 (5 bases). CDR1 is SGHNT, CDR2 YENEEA, per germline. This CDR3 spans 15 amino acids. Trimming removed 2 bases from V and 1 base from J, with 8 bases in between. The CDR3 DNA follows: TGTGCCAGCAGCTTACATCGGGAGAACACCGGGGAGCTGTTTTTT. Protein product: CASSLHRENTGELFF.

The CDR3 nucleotides read TGTGCCAGCAGTTACCTTGACAGGGGAGGTGAAGCTTTCTTT. It encodes CASSYLDRGGEAFF. The rearrangement uses TRBV6-5 and TRBJ1-1; 8 bases line up with TRBD1. The trim removed 2 bases at V and 7 bases at J, leaving 6 bases unmatched. CDR3 length: 14 amino acids. The germline CDR1 and CDR2 sequences are MNHEY and SVGAGI.

The chain has TRBV7-2 and TRBJ2-1, with a tentative D call TRBD1 (5 bases). CDR3 length: 16 residues. V was trimmed by 0 bases and J by 6 bases, leaving 15 bases between them. Germline V gene sequence: CDR1 SGHTA, CDR2 FQGNSA. Written as DNA, the CDR3 is TGTGCCAGCAGCTTAGCTCCGCAGGGAACAGGCAATGAGCAGTTCTTC. This gives the protein CASSLAPQGTGNEQFF.

CDR3 coding DNA: TGTGCCAGCAGCTTACGGAACCAAATAAACACTGAAGCTTTCTTT. Translation gives CASSLRNQINTEAFF. V is TRBV11-2 and J is TRBJ1-1; D is unclear. Deletions cut 2 bases from V and 2 bases from J, with 12 bases between. Germline lookup yields CDR1 SGHAT and CDR2 FQNNGV. The CDR3 sequence is 15 residues long.

J is TRBJ1-2 and V is TRBV6-5, with D unclear. Trimming left V 5 bases short and J 7 bases short, with 11 bases between. Germline CDR1 MNHEY, CDR2 SVGAGI. This CDR3 has 12 residues. The chain's CDR3 is CASSTSGLGYTF. Here the CDR3 DNA reads TGTGCCAGCAGTACCAGCGGGCTTGGCTACACCTTC.

This chain connects TRBV7-2 to TRBJ1-1; D is perhaps TRBD1 (6 bases). This CDR3 spans 14 amino acids. Germline CDR1 is SGHTA and CDR2 is FQGNSA. V lost 5 bases, J lost 2 bases, and 12 bases lay in between. The CDR3 region has the DNA TGTGCCAGCAGCCTGACGACAGGCAACACTGAAGCTTTCTTT. Translation: CASSLTTGNTEAFF.